The clone carrying this T cell receptor (beta chain) was seen a few times. This entry is derived from a study of human T cells and chemical hapten exposure. This CDR3 is 15 amino acids long. The V gene lost 3 bases and the J gene lost 3 bases, with 9 bases spanning the gap. CDR1 and CDR2 (germline): SEHNR, FQNEAQ (reference sequence). This sample's time point: patch test 2, 6 weeks after DPC sensitization. Documented treatment: therapeutic diphenylcyclopropenone sensitization with weekly scalp DPC. TCRdb re-analysed the RACE reads in MiXCR, keeping a single row per CDR3 protein. The data show under 100,000 distinct CDR3 sequences, about 10% seen once.

The origin of this receptor is a woman between 25 and 40 years old with alopecia areata. Some clones in this sample may be carry-over from other donors' samples. The genes are TRBV7-9 and TRBJ1-6, with D hard to call. The input for sequencing was whole blood, taken in connection with sensitization to the hapten diphenylcyclopropenone (DPC). The DNA of the CDR3 is TGTGCCAGCAGCTTGGCCGGGGACTATAATTCACCCCTCCACTTT. Its protein is CASSLAGDYNSPLHF.